These 32 T cell receptor beta chains originate from one sample sequenced in a study of vaccination and CD4 T cells after COVID-19. Time point of the sample: late sampling 161 to 241 days after vaccination in a few convalescent patients. Sample treatment: approximately 9-day PBMC culture with coronavirus spike peptide pools or control peptides (ViraFEST assay). Cultured CD4+ T cells had their DNA profiled by the Oncomine TCR Beta short-read assay. MiXCR, run by TCRdb on the PCR reads, gives a single entry per CDR3 protein. The sample lists 18,000 or so distinct CDR3 sequences; about 51% were seen once. No antigen has been assigned to these receptors. The starting material was CD4+ T cells from blood, cultured in vitro, obtained about 7 months after SARS-CoV-2 vaccination. Receptor source: a human donor who had recovered from COVID-19.

The gene calls are TRBV7-9 and TRBJ2-3; 12 positions match TRBD2. Looked up from germline, CDR1 is SEHNR and CDR2 is FQNEAQ (reference sequence). This CDR3 has 21 amino acids. With 1 base clipped from V and 0 bases from J, the junction kept 14 bases outside the gene matches. This CDR3 is CASSLGRQAGTSGYSTDTQYF. In DNA, the CDR3 is TGTGCCAGCAGCTTAGGGAGACAGGCCGGGACTAGCGGGTACAGCACAGATACGCAGTATTTT.

CDR3 nucleotide sequence: TGTGCCAGCAGCCTTGGGACAGGGGCGGGGGAGCAGTACTTC. As protein: CASSLGTGAGEQYF. The rearrangement joins TRBV7-2 to TRBJ2-7; 10 positions match TRBD1. Looked up from germline, CDR1 is SGHTA and CDR2 is FQGNSA. After removal of 5 bases from V and 7 bases from J, the junction contained 8 bases not matched to a gene. The CDR3 spans 14 residues.

This clonotype showed up just a few times. The V and J genes are TRBV6-2 or TRBV6-3 and TRBJ1-1, with no clear D. Trimming pared 0 bases from V and 4 bases from J, leaving 12 bases between. The CDR3 has 15 residues. Germline-derived CDR1 and CDR2 are MNHEY and SVGEGT. The chain's CDR3 is CASSYSWQPPTEAFF. In DNA form, the CDR3 reads TGTGCCAGCAGTTACTCATGGCAACCACCCACTGAAGCTTTCTTT.

In DNA form, the CDR3 reads TGTGCCAGCAGGGGAACAGCCAGCTCCTATAATTCACCCCTCCACTTT. It yields the protein CASRGTASSYNSPLHF. This chain links TRBV6-6 with TRBJ1-6; D gene unclear. The CDR3 totals 16 residues. The V gene's germline CDR1 is MNHNY and CDR2 SVGAGI (reference sequence). V was cut by 6 bases and J by 0 bases, with 12 bases left in between.

The rearrangement uses TRBV7-9 and TRBJ2-3; the match to TRBD2 covers 11 bases. The J segment lost 1 base and the V segment lost 4 bases, leaving 4 bases of the junction unmatched. CDR1 is SEHNR and CDR2 is FQNEAQ in the germline V gene (reference sequence). CDR3 length: 16 amino acids. The CDR3 nucleotides read TGTGCCAGCAGCTCCGGGACTAGCGGCCGCACAGATACGCAGTATTTT. Residues: CASSSGTSGRTDTQYF.

A few counts support this clonotype. The genes are TRBV7-2 and TRBJ2-1, with 7 positions matching TRBD2. This CDR3 is built from 17 residues. Germline CDR1 SGHTA, CDR2 FQGNSA. The V and J ends lost 0 bases and 5 bases, in that order; junction bases with no gene match: 10. Here the CDR3 reads CASSLALDSSGNNEQFF. The CDR3 coding sequence is TGTGCCAGCAGCTTAGCGCTAGACTCCAGCGGGAACAATGAGCAGTTCTTC.

The V and J genes are TRBV6-5 and TRBJ1-5; no clear D. The CDR3 consists of 15 residues. The V end was cut by 0 bases, the J end by 5 bases, with 11 bases between. The germline V gene encodes CDR1 MNHEY and CDR2 SVGAGI. In DNA, the CDR3 is TGTGCCAGCAGTTACTCGTCCAGGAACGATCAGCCCCAGCATTTT. This gives the protein CASSYSSRNDQPQHF.

The chain recombines TRBV2 with TRBJ1-5; the D gene is possibly TRBD1 (6 bases). CDR3 length equals 17 residues. CDR1 is SNHLY, CDR2 FYNNEI, per germline. Between the trimmed V and J ends, which lost 6 bases and 0 bases, there was a span of 18 bases. The CDR3: CASSRSPTGNSNQPQHF. The CDR3 DNA follows: TGTGCCAGCAGCCGGAGCCCCACAGGGAATAGCAATCAGCCCCAGCATTTT.

This clonotype came up a few times. V usage is TRBV25-1 and J usage is TRBJ2-4, with 10 bases that match TRBD2. Per germline, CDR1 MGHDK and CDR2 SYGVNS. The ends lost 1 base at V and 8 bases at J; junction bases unmatched: 5. The length of the CDR3 is 15 residues. This CDR3 reads CASSESSGSGDIQYF. For the CDR3, the DNA is TGTGCCAGCAGTGAATCTAGCGGGAGTGGGGACATTCAGTACTTC.

The chain uses TRBV6-1 and TRBJ2-3; 8 positions match TRBD2. The CDR3 runs 11 residues. CDR1 MNHNS and CDR2 SASEGT come from the germline V gene. With V trimmed by 7 bases and J by 13 bases, 7 bases remained unmatched. CDR3 DNA: TGTGCCAGCAACCGGGGGGGCCGGGAGTATTTT. Amino acids: CASNRGGREYF.

The DNA of the CDR3 is TGTGCCACCAACGTACAGGGGGCTTCCTACGAGCAGTACTTC. This translates into CATNVQGASYEQYF. The chain employs TRBV7-9 and TRBJ2-7; TRBD1 agrees at 9 bases. Germline-derived CDR1 and CDR2 are SEHNR and FQNEAQ (reference sequence). CDR3 length: 14 amino acids. The V gene end was trimmed by 10 bases and the J gene end by 1 base; junction bases not matched to a gene: 8.

The V call is TRBV5-1, the J call TRBJ1-2; 8 bases line up with TRBD1. The CDR3 runs to 15 residues. The germline V gene encodes CDR1 SGHRS and CDR2 YFSETQ. J gave up 6 bases and V 4 bases, and 11 bases lay outside the gene matches. CDR3 DNA: TGCGCCAGCAGCAAGCAATCAGGGGGCGCGGATGGCTACACCTTC. Protein: CASSKQSGGADGYTF. The full variable domain, completed using reference TRBV5-1 and TRBJ1-2, is KAGVTQTPRYLIKTRGQQVTLSCSPISGHRSVSWYQQTPGQGLQFLFEYFSETQRNKGNFPGRFSGRQFSNSRSEMNVSTLELGDSALYLCASSKQSGGADGYTFGSGTRLTVV.

The chain combines TRBV6-2 or TRBV6-3 with TRBJ1-6; the D gene is possibly TRBD1 (5 bases). Trimming removed 6 bases at V and 6 bases at J, with 12 bases between. CDR3 length: 14 amino acids. Germline V gene sequence: CDR1 MNHEY, CDR2 SVGEGT. For the CDR3, the DNA is TGTGCCAGCAGGCCGGGACGGACTAATTCACCCCTCCACTTT. It encodes CASRPGRTNSPLHF.

This sequence joins TRBV19 and TRBJ2-1; D is unresolved. Trimming removed 2 bases at V and 5 bases at J, with 13 bases between. The germline V gene encodes CDR1 LNHDA and CDR2 SQIVND (reference sequence). This CDR3 region has 15 residues. CDR3 region: CASSIFAALNNEQFF. The CDR3 DNA follows: TGTGCCAGTAGTATATTTGCGGCCCTAAACAATGAGCAGTTCTTC.

In its sample, this clonotype was seen a few times. V usage is TRBV19 and J usage is TRBJ1-6; D is undetermined. Germline CDR1 reads LNHDA; CDR2 reads SQIVND (reference sequence). V gave up 1 base and J gave up 5 bases, with 3 bases separating them. This CDR3 has 13 residues. As DNA, the CDR3 is TGTGCCAGTAGTATAGGGAATAATTCACCCCTCCACTTT. This translates into CASSIGNNSPLHF.

The CDR3 region is CSASAPNLAGGFYEQYF. DNA of the CDR3: TGCAGTGCTAGTGCCCCCAACCTAGCGGGGGGATTCTACGAGCAGTACTTC. The rearrangement uses TRBV20-1 and TRBJ2-7; 11 bases agree with TRBD2. This CDR3 is built from 17 residues. Germline lookup yields CDR1 DFQATT and CDR2 SNEGSKA (reference sequence). V trimming: 3 bases; J trimming: 3 bases; junction bases outside the gene matches: 13.

This clonotype was seen more than once but under ten times. The chain is built from TRBV27 and TRBJ2-7; D is unclear. The V gene's germline CDR1 is MNHEY and CDR2 SMNVEV (reference sequence). V gave up 5 bases and J gave up 0 bases, with 14 bases separating them. The CDR3 is made up of 15 amino acids. The CDR3 nucleotides read TGTGCCAGCAGTACTGTCGGCGGCAACTCCTACGAGCAGTACTTC. Protein: CASSTVGGNSYEQYF.

This rearrangement joins TRBV20-1 to TRBJ1-1, with D perhaps TRBD1 (6 bases). CDR3 length equals 13 residues. V lost 2 bases, J lost 6 bases, and 13 bases lay in between. CDR1 is DFQATT and CDR2 is SNEGSKA in the germline V gene (reference sequence). The CDR3 here is CSARNYEGAEAFF. The CDR3 nucleotides read TGCAGTGCTAGAAATTATGAGGGGGCTGAAGCTTTCTTT.

In the case of this clonotype: The junction departs from germline at one end; a sequencing error may be responsible. The chain links TRBV7-2 to TRBJ1-2; D perhaps matches TRBD1 (5 bases). The length of the CDR3 is 13 residues. Germline V lookup: CDR1 SGHTA, CDR2 FQGNSA. The CDR3 protein is CANSFQGPYGYTF. The CDR3 DNA reads as TGTGCCAACAGCTTTCAGGGACCCTATGGCTACACCTTC.

This chain connects TRBV7-8 to TRBJ2-3, with 9 nucleotides matching TRBD2. The CDR3 contains 16 residues. Germline V gene lookup returns CDR1 SGHVS and CDR2 FQNEAQ. V lost 6 bases and J lost 2; bases outside the gene matches: 9. As DNA, the CDR3 is TGTGCCAGCAGTTCCCAGCGGGGGGCCTACACAGATACGCAGTATTTT. It yields the protein CASSSQRGAYTDTQYF.

This clonotype is medium-sized. The chain has TRBV11-3 and TRBJ2-2; TRBD1 matches at 11 bases. The germline V gene encodes CDR1 SGHNT and CDR2 YENEEA. The ends lost 5 bases at V and 3 bases at J; junction bases unmatched: 5. CDR3 size: 16 residues. The CDR3 region is CASSLRTGGDTGELFF. CDR3 in DNA: TGTGCCAGCAGCCTAAGGACAGGGGGCGACACCGGGGAGCTGTTTTTT.

This clonotype occurred a few times. The chain carries TRBV7-9 and TRBJ2-7; TRBD2 matches at 7 bases. The CDR3 consists of 15 residues. V trimming: 6 bases; J trimming: 6 bases; junction bases outside the gene matches: 14. Per germline, CDR1 SEHNR and CDR2 FQNEAQ (reference sequence). This CDR3 reads CASRQKERGEGEQYF. The CDR3 nucleotides are TGTGCCAGCAGGCAAAAGGAGCGGGGCGAGGGCGAGCAGTACTTC.

The V and J genes are TRBV10-3 and TRBJ1-2; no clear D. The CDR3 loop spans 14 amino acids. From germline, CDR1 is ENHRY and CDR2 SYGVKD. Trimming left V 2 bases short and J 0 bases short, with 7 bases between. CDR3 bases: TGTGCCATCAGTGAGCTCAATTCTAACTATGGCTACACCTTC. Translating it yields CAISELNSNYGYTF.

J is TRBJ1-5 and V is TRBV20-1; weak D call: TRBD1 (6 bases). The V end was cut by 3 bases, the J end by 3 bases, with 15 bases between. The germline CDR1 and CDR2 sequences are DFQATT and SNEGSKA (reference sequence). The CDR3 covers 15 residues. CDR3 sequence reads: CSAREGGRANQPQHF. The CDR3 bases are TGCAGTGCTAGGGAGGGGGGCAGGGCCAATCAGCCCCAGCATTTT.

This clonotype has only a few counts. The rearrangement uses TRBV7-3 and TRBJ2-4, with TRBD1 as a possible D gene (6 bases). In germline, CDR1 is SGHTA, CDR2 FQGTGA. Trimming removed 4 bases at V and 14 bases at J, with 18 bases between. This CDR3 is built from 13 residues. The CDR3 protein is CASSWTPGVHKYF. CDR3 nucleotide sequence: TGTGCCAGCAGCTGGACGCCAGGGGTCCATAAGTACTTC.

The rearrangement joins TRBV7-2 to TRBJ2-3; no clear D. The germline gives CDR1 SGHTA, CDR2 FQGNSA. With 2 bases removed from V and 2 bases from J, the gap between germline ends came to 11 bases. The CDR3 loop spans 15 amino acids. CDR3 nucleotide sequence: TGTGCCAGCAGCTTACGGAGATCGTCCACAGATACGCAGTATTTT. This sequence encodes CASSLRRSSTDTQYF.

In DNA form, the CDR3 reads TGTGCCAGCAGTTTCGAGGGGACAACTGGAAACACCATATATTTT. Its translation: CASSFEGTTGNTIYF. This chain joins TRBV6-5 and TRBJ1-3, with D maybe TRBD1 (6 bases). Trimming removed 4 bases at V and 2 bases at J, with 12 bases between. From germline, CDR1 is MNHEY and CDR2 SVGAGI. The CDR3 consists of 15 residues.

This clonotype came up once. Here the CDR3 reads CASSSYRDSPIQYF. CDR3 DNA sequence: TGTGCCAGCAGCTCATACCGGGACAGCCCCATCCAGTACTTC. The chain joins TRBV7-2 to TRBJ2-4; 7 bases align to TRBD1. Germline loops: CDR1 SGHTA, CDR2 FQGNSA. The CDR3 extends over 14 amino acids. With V trimmed by 4 bases and J by 13 bases, 13 bases remained unmatched. The whole variable domain, remainder taken from reference TRBV7-2 and TRBJ2-4, is GAGVSQSPSNKVTEKGKDVELRCDPISGHTALYWYRQSLGQGLEFLIYFQGNSAPDKSGLPSDRFSAERTGGSVSTLTIQRTQQEDSAVYLCASSSYRDSPIQYFGAGTRLSVL.

This clonotype appeared once. This chain connects TRBV7-2 to TRBJ1-6; 7 bases agree with TRBD1. Germline V gene data show CDR1 as SGHTA and CDR2 as FQGNSA. This CDR3 region has 13 residues. V was pared by 5 bases and J by 14 bases, with 9 bases of the junction left unmatched. This CDR3 reads CASSATTGPALHF. CDR3 nucleotide sequence: TGTGCCAGCAGCGCCACGACAGGGCCGGCCCTCCACTTT.

The sample holds a few counts of this clonotype. The chain links TRBV4-1 to TRBJ2-5; 7 bases match TRBD2. Losses at the gene ends were 1 base for V and 5 bases for J; bases not matched to a gene: 4. The germline CDR1 and CDR2 sequences are MGHRA and YSYEKL. The CDR3 loop spans 14 amino acids. The CDR3 DNA reads TGCGCCAGCAGCCAAGTAGTCGGGGGGGAGACCCAGTACTTC. Its translation: CASSQVVGGETQYF.

The chain recombines TRBV20-1 with TRBJ2-3; D is undetermined. CDR3 length: 14 residues. Trimming pared 2 bases from V and 0 bases from J, leaving 9 bases between. Germline V CDR1 and CDR2: DFQATT, SNEGSKA (reference sequence). The CDR3 DNA is TGCAGTGCTAGATCTCCCCTTAGCACAGATACGCAGTATTTT. This gives the protein CSARSPLSTDTQYF.

The CDR3 reads CAVTGGRDTQYF. CDR3 nucleotide sequence: TGTGCCGTAACGGGGGGGCGAGATACGCAGTATTTT. The gene calls are TRBV25-1 and TRBJ2-3, with 8 bases fitting TRBD2. V was clipped by 11 bases and J by 5 bases; unmatched bases: 6. Germline-derived CDR1 and CDR2 are MGHDK and SYGVNS. This CDR3 region has 12 residues.